This entry features one T cell receptor (beta chain) sequence. Its antigen is currently unknown. Repertoires were generated with immunoSEQ multiplex PCR, while TCRdb's copy carries only in-frame clones and drops some. The sample records about 68,000 clones, around 79% being singletons. The record originates from a study of radiotherapy plus CTLA-4 blockade in lung cancer. Study-level points and caveats: Blood saw expansion of tumor-derived TCR clones after radiotherapy plus ipilimumab.

Germline CDR1 MNHEY, CDR2 SMNVEV (reference sequence). CDR3 length: 18 amino acids. Between the trimmed V and J ends, which lost 2 bases and 0 bases, there was a span of 19 bases. The sequence was obtained from a human donor with non-small cell lung cancer who had a complete response to radiotherapy plus ipilimumab. The sample was peripheral blood, taken from a patient treated with radiotherapy plus ipilimumab. V gene TRBV27 combines with J gene TRBJ1-2, with a possible D match to TRBD1 (5 bases). CDR3 protein: CASSLVGWGEGANYGYTF. The DNA for the CDR3 is TGTGCCAGCAGTTTAGTAGGGTGGGGGGAAGGAGCTAACTATGGCTACACCTTC.